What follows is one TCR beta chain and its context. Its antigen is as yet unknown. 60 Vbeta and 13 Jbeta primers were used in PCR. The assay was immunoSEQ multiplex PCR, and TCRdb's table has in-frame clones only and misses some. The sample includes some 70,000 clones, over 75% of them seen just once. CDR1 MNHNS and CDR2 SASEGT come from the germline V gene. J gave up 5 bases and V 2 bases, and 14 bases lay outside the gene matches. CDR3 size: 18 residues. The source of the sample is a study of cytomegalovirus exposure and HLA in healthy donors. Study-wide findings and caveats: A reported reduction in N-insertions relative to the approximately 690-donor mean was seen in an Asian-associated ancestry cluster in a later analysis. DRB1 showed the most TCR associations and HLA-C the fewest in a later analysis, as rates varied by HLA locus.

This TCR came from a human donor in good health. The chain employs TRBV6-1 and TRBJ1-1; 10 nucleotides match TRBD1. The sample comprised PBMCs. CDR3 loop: CASSELSWGQGKETEAFF. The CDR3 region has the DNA TGTGCCAGCAGTGAACTAAGTTGGGGACAGGGGAAGGAGACTGAAGCTTTCTTT.